Shown below are 10 T cell receptor beta chains from a single sample sequenced in a study of CXCR3-negative and CXCR3-positive naive CD8 T cells. The libraries of TRB cDNA were prepared using 5' RACE with UMI labels. TCRdb reprocessed the 5' RACE reads and keeps a single row for each CDR3 protein, giving no DNA. The specimen's table records roughly 86,000 distinct CDR3 sequences. Sequenced material: naive CXCR3- CD8+ T cells from blood. Subset denoted: CD45RO-CCR7+CD27+CD95- naive CD8+ T cells lacking CXCR3 (TNR3-). All receptors come from a human donor in good health. Some clones in this sample may be carry-over from other donors' samples.

This chain uses TRBV7-9 with TRBJ1-1. Per the germline V gene, CDR1 is SEHNR and CDR2 is FQNEAQ (reference sequence). The CDR3 loop spans 13 amino acids. CDR3: CASSFGQVGEAFF.

The genes are TRBV11-2 and TRBJ1-1; TCRdb's assignment of TRBD1 cannot be checked, as there is no DNA. This CDR3 is built from 13 residues. In germline, CDR1 is SGHAT, CDR2 FQNNGV. CDR3 protein: CASSLDRGQEAFF.

This chain connects TRBV29-1 to TRBJ2-5; the D gene TCRdb calls, TRBD1, cannot be checked with no DNA. CDR1 is SQVTM and CDR2 is ANQGSEA in the germline V gene. This CDR3 has 14 residues. CDR3 loop: CSGFIEGAFETQYF.

The chain carries TRBV29-1 and TRBJ2-1; TCRdb selects TRBD1, and the lack of DNA leaves this call unchecked. Germline CDR1 reads SQVTM; CDR2 reads ANQGSEA. The CDR3 totals 16 residues. The CDR3 is CSVEGGTGEWYNEQFF.

V is TRBV29-1 and J is TRBJ2-1; TCRdb calls TRBD1, which cannot be checked without DNA. The CDR3 has 13 amino acids. Germline V gene sequence: CDR1 SQVTM, CDR2 ANQGSEA. The CDR3 sequence: CSVEGGLYNEQFF.

The gene calls are TRBV29-1 and TRBJ1-6; the TCRdb call, TRBD1, lacks DNA for checking. There are 14 residues in the CDR3. CDR1 and CDR2 (germline): SQVTM, ANQGSEA. This CDR3 reads CSLQEDRRNSPLHF.

This sequence joins TRBV7-2 and TRBJ2-2; TCRdb designates TRBD1, a call that cannot be tested without DNA. Germline values: CDR1 SGHTA, CDR2 FQGNSA. The CDR3 runs to 15 residues. This CDR3 reads CASSLRQTNTGELFF.

The rearrangement links TRBV6-5 to TRBJ2-3; TCRdb picks TRBD2, but there is no DNA to check that call. The CDR3 extends over 16 amino acids. Per germline, CDR1 MNHEY and CDR2 SVGAGI. The CDR3 here is CASSLTSGGSWDTQYF.

The rearrangement uses TRBV5-5 and TRBJ2-5; TCRdb outputs TRBD1, but without DNA this stays unchecked. The germline V gene has CDR1 SGHKS and CDR2 YYEKEE (reference sequence). This CDR3 contains 15 residues. CDR3 residues: CASSSWGSSQETQYF.

The chain combines TRBV4-3 with TRBJ2-7; TCRdb's D call, TRBD2, is unchecked because there is no DNA. This CDR3 is built from 15 residues. The germline V gene encodes CDR1 LGHNA and CDR2 YSLEER. The CDR3 is CASSQASGGPYEQYF.